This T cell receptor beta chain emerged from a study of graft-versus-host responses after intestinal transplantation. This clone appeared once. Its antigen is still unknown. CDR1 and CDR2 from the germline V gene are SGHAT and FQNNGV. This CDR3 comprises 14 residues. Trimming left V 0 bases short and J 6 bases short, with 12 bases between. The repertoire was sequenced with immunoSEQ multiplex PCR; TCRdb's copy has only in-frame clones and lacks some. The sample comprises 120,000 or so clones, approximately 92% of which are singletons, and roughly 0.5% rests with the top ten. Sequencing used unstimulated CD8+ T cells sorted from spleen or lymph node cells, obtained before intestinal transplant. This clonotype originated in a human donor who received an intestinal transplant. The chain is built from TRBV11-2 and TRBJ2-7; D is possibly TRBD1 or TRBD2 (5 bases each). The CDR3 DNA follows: TGTGCCAGCAGCTTAGATGGGGGATGGGGCGAGCAGTACTTC. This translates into CASSLDGGWGEQYF.